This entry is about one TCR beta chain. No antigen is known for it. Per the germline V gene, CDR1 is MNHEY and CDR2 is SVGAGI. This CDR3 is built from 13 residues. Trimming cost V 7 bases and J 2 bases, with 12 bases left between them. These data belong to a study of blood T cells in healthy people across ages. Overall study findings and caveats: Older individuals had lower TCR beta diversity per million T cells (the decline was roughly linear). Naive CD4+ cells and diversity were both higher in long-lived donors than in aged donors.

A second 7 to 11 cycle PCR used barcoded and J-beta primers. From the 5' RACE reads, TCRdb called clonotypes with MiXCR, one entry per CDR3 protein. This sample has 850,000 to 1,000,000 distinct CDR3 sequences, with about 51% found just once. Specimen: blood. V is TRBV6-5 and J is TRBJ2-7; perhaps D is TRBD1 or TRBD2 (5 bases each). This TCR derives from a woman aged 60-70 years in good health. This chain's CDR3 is CASIRDGTYEQYF. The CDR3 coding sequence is TGTGCCAGCATTAGGGACGGAACCTACGAGCAGTACTTC.